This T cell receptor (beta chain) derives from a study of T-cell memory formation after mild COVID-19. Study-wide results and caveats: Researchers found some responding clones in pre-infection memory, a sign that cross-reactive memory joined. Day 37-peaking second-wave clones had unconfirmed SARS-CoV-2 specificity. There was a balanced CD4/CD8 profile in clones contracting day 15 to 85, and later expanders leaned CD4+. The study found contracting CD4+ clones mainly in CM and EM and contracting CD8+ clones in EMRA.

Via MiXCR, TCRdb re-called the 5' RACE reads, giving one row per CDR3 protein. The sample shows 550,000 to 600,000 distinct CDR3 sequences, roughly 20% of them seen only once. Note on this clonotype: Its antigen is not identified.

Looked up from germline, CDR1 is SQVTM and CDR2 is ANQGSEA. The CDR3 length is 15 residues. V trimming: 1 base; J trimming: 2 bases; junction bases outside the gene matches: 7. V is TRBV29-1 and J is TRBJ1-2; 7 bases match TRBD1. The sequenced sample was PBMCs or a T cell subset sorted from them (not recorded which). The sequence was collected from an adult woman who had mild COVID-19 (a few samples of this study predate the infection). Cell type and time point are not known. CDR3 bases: TGCAGCGTTGAAGGCCCACCGACAGGGAACTATGGCTACACCTTC. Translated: CSVEGPPTGNYGYTF.